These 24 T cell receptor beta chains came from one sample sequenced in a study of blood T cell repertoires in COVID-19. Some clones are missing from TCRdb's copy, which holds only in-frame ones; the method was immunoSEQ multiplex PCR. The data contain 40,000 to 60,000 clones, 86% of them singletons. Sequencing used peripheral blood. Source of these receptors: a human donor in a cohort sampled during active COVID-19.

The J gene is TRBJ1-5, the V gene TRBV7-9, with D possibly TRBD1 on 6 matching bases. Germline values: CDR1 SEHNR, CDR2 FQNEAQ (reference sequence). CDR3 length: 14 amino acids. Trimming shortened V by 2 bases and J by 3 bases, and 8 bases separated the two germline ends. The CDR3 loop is CASSLSGDNQPQHF. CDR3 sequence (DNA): TGTGCCAGCAGCTTATCAGGGGACAATCAGCCCCAGCATTTT.

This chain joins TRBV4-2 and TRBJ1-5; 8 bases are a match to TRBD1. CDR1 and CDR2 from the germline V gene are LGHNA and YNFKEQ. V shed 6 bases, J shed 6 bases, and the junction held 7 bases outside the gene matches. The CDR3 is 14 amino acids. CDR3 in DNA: TGTGCCAGCAGACGCGACAGGGGAGGTCAGCCCCAGCATTTT. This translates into CASRRDRGGQPQHF.

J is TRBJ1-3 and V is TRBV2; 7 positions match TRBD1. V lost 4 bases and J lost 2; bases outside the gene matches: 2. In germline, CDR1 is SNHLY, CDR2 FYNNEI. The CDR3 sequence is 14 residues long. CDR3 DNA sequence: TGTGCCAGCAGTGGGACAGGAGCTGGAAACACCATATATTTT. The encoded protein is CASSGTGAGNTIYF.

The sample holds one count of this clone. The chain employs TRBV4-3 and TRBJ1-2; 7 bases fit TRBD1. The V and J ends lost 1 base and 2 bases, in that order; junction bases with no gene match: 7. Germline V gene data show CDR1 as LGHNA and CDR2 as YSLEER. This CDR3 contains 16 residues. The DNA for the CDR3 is TGCGCCAGCAGCCAAGGTACCCCAGGGGGAAACTATGGCTACACCTTC. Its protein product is CASSQGTPGGNYGYTF.

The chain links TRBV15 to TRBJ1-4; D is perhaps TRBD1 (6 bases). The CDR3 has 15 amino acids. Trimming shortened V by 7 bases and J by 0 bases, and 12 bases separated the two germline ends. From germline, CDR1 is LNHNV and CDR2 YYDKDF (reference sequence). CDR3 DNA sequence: TGTGCCACCACCTCAGGGGACACAACTAATGAAAAACTGTTTTTT. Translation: CATTSGDTTNEKLFF.

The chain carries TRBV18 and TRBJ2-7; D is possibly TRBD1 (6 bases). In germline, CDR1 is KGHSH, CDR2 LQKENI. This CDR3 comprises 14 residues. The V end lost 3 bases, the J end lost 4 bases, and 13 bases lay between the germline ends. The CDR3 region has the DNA TGTGCCAGCTCACCCGCACAGGGTGGTTACGAGCAGTACTTC. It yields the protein CASSPAQGGYEQYF.

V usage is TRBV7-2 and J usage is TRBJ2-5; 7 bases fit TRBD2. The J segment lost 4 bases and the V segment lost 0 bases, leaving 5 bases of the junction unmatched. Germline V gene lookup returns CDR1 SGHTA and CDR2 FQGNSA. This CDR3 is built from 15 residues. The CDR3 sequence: CASSLAGGARETQYF. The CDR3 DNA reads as TGTGCCAGCAGCTTAGCGGGAGGGGCGCGAGAGACCCAGTACTTC.

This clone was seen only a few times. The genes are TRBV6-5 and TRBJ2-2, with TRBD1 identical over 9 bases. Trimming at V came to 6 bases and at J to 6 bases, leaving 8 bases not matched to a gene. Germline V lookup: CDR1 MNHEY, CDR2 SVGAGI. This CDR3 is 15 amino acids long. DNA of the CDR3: TGTGCCAGCAGACCCCCGGGACAGGGTGCCGGGGAGCTGTTTTTT. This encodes CASRPPGQGAGELFF.

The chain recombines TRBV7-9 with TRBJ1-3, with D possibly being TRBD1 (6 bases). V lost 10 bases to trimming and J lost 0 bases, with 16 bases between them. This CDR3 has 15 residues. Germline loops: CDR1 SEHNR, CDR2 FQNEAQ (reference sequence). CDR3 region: CATGVGADSGNTIYF. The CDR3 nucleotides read TGTGCCACTGGAGTGGGGGCCGACTCTGGAAACACCATATATTTT.

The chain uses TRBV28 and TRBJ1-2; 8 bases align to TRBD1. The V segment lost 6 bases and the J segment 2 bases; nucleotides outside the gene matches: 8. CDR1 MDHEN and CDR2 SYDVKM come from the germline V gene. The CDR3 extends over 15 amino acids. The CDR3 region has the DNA TGTGCCAGCAGGCCCTCGGACAGGGCCAACTATGGCTACACCTTC. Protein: CASRPSDRANYGYTF.

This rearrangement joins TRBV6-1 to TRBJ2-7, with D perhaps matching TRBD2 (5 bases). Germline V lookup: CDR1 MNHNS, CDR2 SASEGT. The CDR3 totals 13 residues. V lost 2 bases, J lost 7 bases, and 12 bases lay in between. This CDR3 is CASSESGPLEQYF. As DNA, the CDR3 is TGTGCCAGCAGTGAAAGCGGCCCGCTAGAGCAGTACTTC.

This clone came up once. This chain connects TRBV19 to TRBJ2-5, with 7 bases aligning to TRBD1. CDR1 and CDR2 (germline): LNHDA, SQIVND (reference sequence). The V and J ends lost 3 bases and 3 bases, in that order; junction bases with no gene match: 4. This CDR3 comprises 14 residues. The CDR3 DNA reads TGTGCCAGTAGTATGGGACAGAATAAAGAGACCCAGTACTTC. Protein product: CASSMGQNKETQYF.

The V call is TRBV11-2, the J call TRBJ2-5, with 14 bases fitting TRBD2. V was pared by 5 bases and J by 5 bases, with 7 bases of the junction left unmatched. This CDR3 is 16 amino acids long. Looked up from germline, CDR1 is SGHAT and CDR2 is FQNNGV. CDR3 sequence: CASSEGLAGGVETQYF. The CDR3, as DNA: TGTGCCAGCAGCGAAGGACTAGCGGGGGGAGTGGAGACCCAGTACTTC.

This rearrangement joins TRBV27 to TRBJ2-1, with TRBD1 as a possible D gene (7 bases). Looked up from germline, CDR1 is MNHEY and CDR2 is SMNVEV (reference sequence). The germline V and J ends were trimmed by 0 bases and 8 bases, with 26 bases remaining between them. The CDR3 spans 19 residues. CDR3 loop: CASSLSHPMNRGAGYEQFF. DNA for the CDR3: TGTGCCAGCAGTTTATCCCATCCTATGAACAGGGGAGCGGGTTATGAGCAGTTCTTC.

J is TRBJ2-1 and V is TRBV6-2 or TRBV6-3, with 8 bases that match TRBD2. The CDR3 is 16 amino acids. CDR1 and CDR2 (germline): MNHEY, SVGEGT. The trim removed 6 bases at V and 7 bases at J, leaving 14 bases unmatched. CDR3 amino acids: CASSQTWGGGFNEQFF. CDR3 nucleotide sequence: TGTGCCAGCAGCCAGACGTGGGGCGGGGGGTTTAATGAGCAGTTCTTC.

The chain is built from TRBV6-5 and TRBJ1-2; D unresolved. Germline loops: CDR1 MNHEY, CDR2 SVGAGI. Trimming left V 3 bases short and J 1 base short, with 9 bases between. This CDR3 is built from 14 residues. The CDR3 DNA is TGTGCCAGCAGTTATTGGGGAGGTAACTATGGCTACACCTTC. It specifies CASSYWGGNYGYTF.

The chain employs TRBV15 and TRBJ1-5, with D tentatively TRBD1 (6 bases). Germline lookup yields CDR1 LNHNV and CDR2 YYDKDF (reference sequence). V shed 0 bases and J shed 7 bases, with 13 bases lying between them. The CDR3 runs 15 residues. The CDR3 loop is CATSRDLTGGQPQHF. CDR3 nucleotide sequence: TGTGCCACCAGCAGAGATTTGACAGGCGGCCAGCCCCAGCATTTT. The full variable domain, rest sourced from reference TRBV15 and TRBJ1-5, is DAMVIQNPRYQVTQFGKPVTLSCSQTLNHNVMYWYQQKSSQAPKLLFHYYDKDFNNEADTPDNFQSRRPNTSFCFLDIRSPGLGDTAMYLCATSRDLTGGQPQHFGDGTRLSIL.

The CDR3 here is CASSRTDTSTDTQYF. The CDR3 nucleotides read TGTGCCAGCTCACGTACAGATACTAGCACAGATACGCAGTATTTT. V gene TRBV18 combines with J gene TRBJ2-3; no definite D call. V was clipped by 4 bases and J by 0 bases, with 11 bases between them. CDR1 and CDR2 (germline): KGHSH, LQKENI. There are 15 residues in the CDR3.

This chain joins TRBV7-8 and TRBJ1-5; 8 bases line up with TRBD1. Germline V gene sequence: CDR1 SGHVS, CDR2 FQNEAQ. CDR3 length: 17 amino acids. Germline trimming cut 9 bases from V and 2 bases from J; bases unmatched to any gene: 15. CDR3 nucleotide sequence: TGTGCCAGTACTCCTACGCAGGGGGCGCCGGGCAATCAGCCCCAGCATTTT. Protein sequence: CASTPTQGAPGNQPQHF.

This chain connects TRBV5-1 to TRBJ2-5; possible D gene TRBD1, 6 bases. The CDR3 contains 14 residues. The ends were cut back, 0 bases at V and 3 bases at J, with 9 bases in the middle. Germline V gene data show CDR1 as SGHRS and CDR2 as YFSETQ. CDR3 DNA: TGCGCCAGCAGCTTGGGACAGGCAGAAGAGACCCAGTACTTC. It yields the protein CASSLGQAEETQYF.

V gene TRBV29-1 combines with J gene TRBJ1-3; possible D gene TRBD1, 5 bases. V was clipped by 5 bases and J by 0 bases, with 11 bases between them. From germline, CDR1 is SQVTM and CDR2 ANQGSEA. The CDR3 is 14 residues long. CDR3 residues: CSVLRGDSGNTIYF. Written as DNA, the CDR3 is TGCAGCGTTTTGCGGGGCGACTCTGGAAACACCATATATTTT. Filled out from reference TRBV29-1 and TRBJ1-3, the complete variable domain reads SAVISQKPSRDICQRGTSLTIQCQVDSQVTMMFWYRQQPGQSLTLIATANQGSEATYESGFVIDKFPISRPNLTFSTLTVSNMSPEDSSIYLCSVLRGDSGNTIYFGEGSWLTVV.

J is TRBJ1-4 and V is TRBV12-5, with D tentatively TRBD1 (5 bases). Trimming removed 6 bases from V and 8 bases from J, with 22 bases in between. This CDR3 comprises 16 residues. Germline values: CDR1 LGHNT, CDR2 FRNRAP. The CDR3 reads CASGSTSGAGVEKLFF. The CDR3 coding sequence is TGTGCTAGTGGCTCGACTAGCGGGGCTGGTGTGGAAAAACTGTTTTTT.

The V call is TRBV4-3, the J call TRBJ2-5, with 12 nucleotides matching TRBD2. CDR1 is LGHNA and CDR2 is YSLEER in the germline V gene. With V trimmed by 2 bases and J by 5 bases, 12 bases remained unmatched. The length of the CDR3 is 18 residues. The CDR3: CASSQIRSSGGAGETQYF. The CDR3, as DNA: TGCGCCAGCAGCCAAATAAGGTCTAGCGGGGGGGCCGGGGAGACCCAGTACTTC.

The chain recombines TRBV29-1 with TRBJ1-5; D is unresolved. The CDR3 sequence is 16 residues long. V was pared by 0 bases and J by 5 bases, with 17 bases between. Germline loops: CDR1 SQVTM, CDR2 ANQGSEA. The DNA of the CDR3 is TGCAGCGTTGAAGATAAAATAGAACCTCTCGATCAGCCCCAGCATTTT. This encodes CSVEDKIEPLDQPQHF.